These T cell receptor beta chains were read from a single sample in a study of blood T cell repertoires in COVID-19. Profiled with immunoSEQ multiplex PCR; TCRdb holds only in-frame clones, not every one. This sample has about 240,000 clones, with roughly 87% found just once. Sequenced input: peripheral blood. The receptors here all came from a man aged 55 to 69 who had recovered from COVID-19. Both conserved end residues are trimmed from each CDR3. Each record gives: V gene, D gene, J gene, CDR3 protein. A D gene is named only where the DNA matches it firmly.

v_call: TRBV5-1; d_call: NA; j_call: TRBJ1-1; cdr3_aa: ASRSDGEAF
v_call: TRBV7-9; d_call: NA; j_call: TRBJ2-6; cdr3_aa: ASPVGGYSGANVLT
v_call: TRBV7-8; d_call: NA; j_call: TRBJ1-1; cdr3_aa: ASSTTGTEAF
v_call: TRBV3-1/TRBV3-2; d_call: TRBD1; j_call: TRBJ2-1; cdr3_aa: ASSQGWDRGYNEQF
v_call: TRBV7-2; d_call: TRBD1; j_call: TRBJ1-2; cdr3_aa: ASSLALGGQGRNYGYT
v_call: TRBV25-1; d_call: NA; j_call: TRBJ2-5; cdr3_aa: ASSLVETQY
v_call: TRBV10-3; d_call: NA; j_call: TRBJ1-5; cdr3_aa: AISEGRGGNQPQH
v_call: TRBV30; d_call: NA; j_call: TRBJ2-3; cdr3_aa: AYRQTYTDTQY
v_call: TRBV10-3; d_call: NA; j_call: TRBJ2-2; cdr3_aa: AIAARAGSGGELF
v_call: TRBV5-1; d_call: NA; j_call: TRBJ1-1; cdr3_aa: ASMEGTNTEAF
v_call: TRBV3-1/TRBV3-2; d_call: NA; j_call: TRBJ1-2; cdr3_aa: ASSQGQRNYGYT
v_call: TRBV7-8; d_call: NA; j_call: TRBJ2-5; cdr3_aa: ASSFATRQELQGDQETQY
v_call: TRBV27; d_call: TRBD1; j_call: TRBJ1-1; cdr3_aa: ASSFAGGSTEAF
v_call: TRBV6-5; d_call: NA; j_call: TRBJ1-1; cdr3_aa: ASSYVGLNTEAF
v_call: TRBV5-4; d_call: TRBD1; j_call: TRBJ2-3; cdr3_aa: ASSSPGGAKETQY
v_call: TRBV6-1; d_call: TRBD1; j_call: TRBJ2-7; cdr3_aa: ASSEGGTGPRGMFYEQY
v_call: TRBV19; d_call: TRBD2; j_call: TRBJ2-1; cdr3_aa: ASSNLGGGGYNEQF
v_call: TRBV6-1; d_call: TRBD1; j_call: TRBJ1-6; cdr3_aa: ASSEGGQGSNSPLH
v_call: TRBV5-6; d_call: NA; j_call: TRBJ2-7; cdr3_aa: ASSFWSGVRILYEQY
v_call: TRBV25-1; d_call: NA; j_call: TRBJ1-4; cdr3_aa: ASSRQELNEKLF
v_call: TRBV19; d_call: TRBD1; j_call: TRBJ1-1; cdr3_aa: ASSNTGDTEAF
v_call: TRBV5-1; d_call: NA; j_call: TRBJ1-6; cdr3_aa: ASSPVVGSGNSPLH
v_call: TRBV27; d_call: NA; j_call: TRBJ1-1; cdr3_aa: ASSLWGRGTEAF
v_call: TRBV6-5; d_call: NA; j_call: TRBJ2-7; cdr3_aa: ASRSGQGHEQY
v_call: TRBV18; d_call: NA; j_call: TRBJ2-6; cdr3_aa: ASSPPRASSGANVLT
v_call: TRBV27; d_call: TRBD1; j_call: TRBJ2-7; cdr3_aa: ASSRGGVGTGVEQY
v_call: TRBV6-6; d_call: NA; j_call: TRBJ1-5; cdr3_aa: ASSTPDSRNQPQH
v_call: TRBV10-3; d_call: NA; j_call: TRBJ1-2; cdr3_aa: AISAPRVPGYT
v_call: TRBV27; d_call: NA; j_call: TRBJ1-6; cdr3_aa: ASSPYVRDSYNSPLH
v_call: TRBV2; d_call: NA; j_call: TRBJ2-2; cdr3_aa: ASNGRGSNTGELF
v_call: TRBV19; d_call: NA; j_call: TRBJ2-1; cdr3_aa: ASSPLGNEQF
v_call: TRBV2; d_call: NA; j_call: TRBJ1-5; cdr3_aa: ASSAQGFYQPQH
v_call: TRBV6-2/TRBV6-3; d_call: TRBD2; j_call: TRBJ2-3; cdr3_aa: ASSLRLAGASDTQY
v_call: TRBV15; d_call: NA; j_call: TRBJ2-6; cdr3_aa: ATTHYRTAGANVLT
v_call: TRBV20-1; d_call: NA; j_call: TRBJ1-1; cdr3_aa: SASYHGRSGEAF
v_call: TRBV19; d_call: TRBD2; j_call: TRBJ2-3; cdr3_aa: ASSVSGGVDTQY
v_call: TRBV27; d_call: TRBD1; j_call: TRBJ1-6; cdr3_aa: ASSDRGKNNSPLH
v_call: TRBV6-4; d_call: NA; j_call: TRBJ2-3; cdr3_aa: ASSDSGGPDTQY
v_call: TRBV6-5; d_call: NA; j_call: TRBJ2-5; cdr3_aa: ASRSVGDSQY
v_call: TRBV5-1; d_call: TRBD1; j_call: TRBJ1-1; cdr3_aa: ASSPGDRAYTEAF
v_call: TRBV19; d_call: TRBD1; j_call: TRBJ1-2; cdr3_aa: ASSRGLGGYT
v_call: TRBV19; d_call: NA; j_call: TRBJ2-4; cdr3_aa: ASSIEHRAKNIQY
v_call: TRBV2; d_call: NA; j_call: TRBJ2-7; cdr3_aa: ASSELGLQPEQY
v_call: TRBV2; d_call: TRBD1; j_call: TRBJ1-2; cdr3_aa: ASIRDSSLSGYGYT
v_call: TRBV3-1/TRBV3-2; d_call: NA; j_call: TRBJ2-5; cdr3_aa: ASSHSRRNQETQY
v_call: TRBV3-1/TRBV3-2; d_call: TRBD2; j_call: TRBJ2-2; cdr3_aa: ASSLIAGGLTGELF
v_call: TRBV10-3; d_call: TRBD1; j_call: TRBJ2-1; cdr3_aa: ASRDSYNEQF
v_call: TRBV10-2; d_call: TRBD2; j_call: TRBJ2-1; cdr3_aa: ASRPTSPYNEQF
v_call: TRBV7-8; d_call: NA; j_call: TRBJ1-4; cdr3_aa: ASSSNLGLSLF
v_call: TRBV7-7; d_call: NA; j_call: TRBJ1-5; cdr3_aa: ASSLGRGASNQPQH
v_call: TRBV6-6; d_call: TRBD1; j_call: TRBJ2-7; cdr3_aa: ASSPQGIQY
v_call: TRBV5-6; d_call: TRBD1; j_call: TRBJ2-1; cdr3_aa: ASSKDRAAEQF
v_call: TRBV5-6; d_call: TRBD1; j_call: TRBJ2-6; cdr3_aa: ASSDRDRGLIVLT
v_call: TRBV9; d_call: NA; j_call: TRBJ1-6; cdr3_aa: ASSETPGYNSPLH
v_call: TRBV5-4; d_call: TRBD1; j_call: TRBJ1-1; cdr3_aa: ASSPGTGRGGSTEAF
v_call: TRBV5-5; d_call: TRBD2; j_call: TRBJ2-3; cdr3_aa: ASSRWSGGTDTQY
v_call: TRBV19; d_call: NA; j_call: TRBJ1-2; cdr3_aa: ASSVTEYYGYT
v_call: TRBV2; d_call: TRBD1; j_call: TRBJ2-4; cdr3_aa: ASMMDRGNDKNIQY
v_call: TRBV6-5; d_call: NA; j_call: TRBJ1-2; cdr3_aa: ASCPRWDYGYT